This TCR beta chain was retrieved from a study of T cells in women clearing cervical HPV infection. Libraries were prepared by immunoSEQ multiplex PCR; TCRdb keeps only in-frame clonotypes and omits some of them. This sample contains about 16,000 clones. This receptor was taken from a woman between 18 and 70 years old with a cervical HPV16 infection that either progressed to CIN3+ or cleared (not recorded which). The sample was blood buffy coat.

Partial CDR3 DNA: TGTGCCAGCAGCTTAGAGCCACTTGGCGAG. Protein sequence: CASSLEPLGE. The full CDR3 protein is CASSLEPLGEQYF. This chain uses TRBV11-2 with TRBJ2-7; D is uncertain. From the germline J gene comes the end of the CDR3, since the read stops 3 residues before it. The V and J ends lost 0 bases and 6 bases respectively, with 9 bases between them. The CDR3 sequence is 13 residues long. Germline loops: CDR1 SGHAT, CDR2 FQNNGV.